A single sample is the source of the 14 T cell receptor beta chains below, sequenced in a study of blood T cell repertoires in COVID-19. Using immunoSEQ multiplex PCR, the repertoire was profiled, and TCRdb retains in-frame clones only, with some absent. The sample has 450,000 or so clones, roughly 89% seen once. Material for sequencing was peripheral blood. The source is a man younger than 35 with COVID-19, enrolled during active disease.

This clone was detected once. V usage is TRBV3-1 (or the pseudogene TRBV3-2) and J usage is TRBJ2-7; no definite D call. With 3 bases removed from V and 5 bases from J, the gap between germline ends came to 11 bases. CDR3 size: 13 residues. Germline V lookup: CDR1 LGHDT, CDR2 YNNKEL (reference sequence). CDR3 nucleotide sequence: TGTGCCAGCAGCCATGGCCCCCGGGACGAGCAGTACTTC. It is translated as CASSHGPRDEQYF.

The rearrangement links TRBV19 to TRBJ2-1, with D possibly TRBD1 on 8 matching bases. Trimming left V 5 bases short and J 6 bases short, with 23 bases between. Germline V gives CDR1 LNHDA, CDR2 SQIVND (reference sequence). The CDR3 contains 17 residues. The CDR3 bases are TGTGCCAGTAGTTTCTATGGGGGGGACAGGCCGGGCAATGAGCAGTTCTTC. It yields the protein CASSFYGGDRPGNEQFF.

The chain combines TRBV5-1 with TRBJ2-3, with 14 bases matching TRBD2. After removal of 5 bases from V and 0 bases from J, the junction contained 5 bases not matched to a gene. Germline V gene lookup returns CDR1 SGHRS and CDR2 YFSETQ. CDR3 length: 17 amino acids. The CDR3 nucleotides are TGCGCCAGCAGGAGGGGGACTAGCGGGAGTAGCACAGATACGCAGTATTTT. Its protein product is CASRRGTSGSSTDTQYF.

The V call is TRBV2, the J call TRBJ1-3; D is unresolved. This CDR3 spans 14 amino acids. In germline, CDR1 is SNHLY, CDR2 FYNNEI. V lost 1 base and J lost 6, with 10 bases in between. CDR3 nucleotide sequence: TGTGCCAGCAGTGAAGGTAACATCGAAAACACCATATATTTT. This encodes CASSEGNIENTIYF.

V is TRBV28 and J is TRBJ1-1, with TRBD1 identical over 7 bases. The CDR3 spans 12 residues. Trimming cost V 7 bases and J 7 bases; bases outside gene matches: 6. CDR1 is MDHEN, CDR2 SYDVKM, per germline. CDR3 sequence (DNA): TGTGCCAGCACCCGAAACAGGGGTGAAGCTTTCTTT. Translating gives CASTRNRGEAFF.

The rearrangement links TRBV11-3 to TRBJ2-1; the D gene is possibly TRBD2 (5 bases). Germline V gene lookup returns CDR1 SGHNT and CDR2 YENEEA. The V end was cut by 4 bases, the J end by 7 bases, with 14 bases between. CDR3 size: 14 residues. The CDR3 loop reads CASSSLVARNEQFF. CDR3 in DNA: TGTGCCAGCAGCTCCTTAGTAGCGAGAAATGAGCAGTTCTTC.

The chain couples TRBV14 to TRBJ1-6; D is unresolved. The CDR3 is made up of 19 amino acids. V lost 0 bases and J lost 4, with 19 bases in between. The germline V gene encodes CDR1 SGHDN and CDR2 FVKESK. The CDR3 sequence is CASSQDPGPNGIYNSPLHF. The CDR3 DNA sequence: TGTGCCAGCAGCCAAGATCCCGGGCCCAACGGGATATATAATTCACCCCTCCACTTT.

This clone has just a few counts. CDR3 sequence reads: CASSQDGPYSGSAYNEQFF. As DNA, the CDR3 is TGTGCCAGCAGCCAAGATGGACCTTATAGCGGGAGCGCCTACAATGAGCAGTTCTTC. The genes are TRBV14 and TRBJ2-1, with TRBD2 matching over 9 bases. CDR1 and CDR2 (germline): SGHDN, FVKESK. V dropped 0 bases and J dropped 2; count of bases not matched to a gene: 11. The CDR3 runs 19 residues.

The chain joins TRBV5-1 to TRBJ2-7; D perhaps matches TRBD2 (6 bases). The CDR3 totals 13 residues. Germline V lookup: CDR1 SGHRS, CDR2 YFSETQ. Deletions cut 4 bases from V and 7 bases from J, with 15 bases between. In DNA form, the CDR3 reads TGCGCCAGCAGCCCGGAGGGAGGTGGAGAGCAGTACTTC. Translation: CASSPEGGGEQYF.

The V gene is TRBV9, the J gene TRBJ2-1; a possible D gene is TRBD2 (5 bases). Trimming left V 4 bases short and J 5 bases short, with 16 bases between. Germline values: CDR1 SGDLS, CDR2 YYNGEE. The CDR3 length is 15 residues. CDR3 DNA sequence: TGTGCCAGCAGCCCTCGACCTGGTAGCGACAATGAGCAGTTCTTC. This gives the protein CASSPRPGSDNEQFF.

This clone was picked up one time. The chain uses TRBV5-1 and TRBJ2-7; 8 nucleotides match TRBD2. CDR3 length: 16 amino acids. J lost 0 bases, V lost 5 bases, and 10 bases had no gene match. The germline V gene encodes CDR1 SGHRS and CDR2 YFSETQ. This chain's CDR3 is CASRLQGAGVSYEQYF. Here the CDR3 DNA reads TGCGCCAGCAGGTTACAAGGAGCGGGGGTCTCCTACGAGCAGTACTTC.

This clone was counted a single time. The gene calls are TRBV19 and TRBJ2-1, with a weak D call TRBD1 (6 bases). Trimming stripped 0 bases from V and 9 bases from J, with 9 bases between. From germline, CDR1 is LNHDA and CDR2 SQIVND (reference sequence). There are 13 residues in the CDR3. This CDR3 reads CASSIDRGREQFF. In nucleotides, the CDR3 is TGTGCCAGTAGTATAGACAGGGGTCGTGAGCAGTTCTTC.

The V and J genes are TRBV7-9 and TRBJ2-2; TRBD2 matches at 9 bases. From germline, CDR1 is SEHNR and CDR2 FQNEAQ (reference sequence). V lost 9 bases, J lost 7 bases, and 3 bases stayed unmatched. CDR3 length: 12 amino acids. The CDR3 DNA reads as TGTGCCAGTAGCGGGAGCGGCGGGGAGCTGTTTTTT. Amino acids: CASSGSGGELFF.

The gene calls are TRBV6-5 and TRBJ1-2; TRBD1 aligns across 8 bases. V lost 4 bases, J lost 8 bases, and 9 bases stayed unmatched. Germline loops: CDR1 MNHEY, CDR2 SVGAGI. The CDR3 consists of 14 residues. The CDR3: CASSLQGAGNGYTF. The CDR3 coding sequence is TGTGCCAGCAGTTTGCAGGGGGCGGGGAACGGCTACACCTTC.